The entry below gives a single T cell receptor (beta chain) sequence along with its context. In the original processing: Cell counts per sample came from amplifying reference gene primers. Repertoires were generated with immunoSEQ multiplex PCR, while TCRdb's copy carries only in-frame clones and drops some. V and J calls and clone size are those listed in that table; D and trimming were worked out from the DNA. There are roughly 200,000 clones in the sample; about nine tenths occur only once, and nearly 0.55% lies in the top ten. This record comes from a study of blood T cell repertoires in COVID-19. Overall study: Donors in the United States, Italy and Spain gave samples during acute or convalescent COVID-19. In each case, the material was cDNA or gDNA derived from T cells, B-cell-depleted T cells, or PBMCs.

The CDR3 length is 13 residues. Between the trimmed V and J ends, which lost 3 bases and 9 bases, there was a span of 12 bases. The germline V gene encodes CDR1 LNHDA and CDR2 SQIVND (reference sequence). The TCR originated in a man in his fifties or sixties with acute or convalescent COVID-19. The rearrangement joins TRBV19 to TRBJ2-1, with no clear D. Sequenced sample: peripheral blood. The CDR3 loop reads CASSIAVDREQFF. The CDR3, as DNA: TGTGCCAGTAGTATCGCTGTAGATCGTGAGCAGTTCTTC.